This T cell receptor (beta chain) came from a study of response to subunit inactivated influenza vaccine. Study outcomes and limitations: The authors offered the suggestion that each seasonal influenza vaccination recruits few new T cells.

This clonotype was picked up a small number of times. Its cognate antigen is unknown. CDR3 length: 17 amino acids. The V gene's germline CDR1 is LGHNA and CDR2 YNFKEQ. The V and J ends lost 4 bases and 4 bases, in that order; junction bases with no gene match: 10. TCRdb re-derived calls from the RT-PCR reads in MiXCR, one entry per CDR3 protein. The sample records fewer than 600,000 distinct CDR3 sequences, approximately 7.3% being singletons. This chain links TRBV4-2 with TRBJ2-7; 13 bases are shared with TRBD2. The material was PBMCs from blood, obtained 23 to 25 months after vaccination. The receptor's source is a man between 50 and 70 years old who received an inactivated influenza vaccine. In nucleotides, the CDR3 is TGTGCCAGCAGCCGCCCCGGGACTAGCGGGAATCTATACGAGCAGTACTTC. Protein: CASSRPGTSGNLYEQYF.